These 31 T cell receptor beta chains share one sample of origin, sequenced in a study of blood T cells in healthy people across ages. With a J-beta primer mix and a sample-barcoded 5' primer, a second PCR ran about 7 to 12 cycles. One entry per CDR3 protein, called by TCRdb with MiXCR from the 5' RACE reads. The table has approximately 2,000,000 distinct CDR3 sequences, 30% to 40% seen once. The sample taken for sequencing was blood. These receptors came from a human donor in good health.

V is TRBV7-9 and J is TRBJ2-1, with D uncertain. The J call may be faulty, since TRBJ2-7 better matches the DNA end. The CDR3 sequence is 13 residues long. Germline values: CDR1 SEHNR, CDR2 FQNEAQ (reference sequence). CDR3 DNA sequence: TGTGCCAGCAAAATACTTCCCTACAATGAGCAGTACTTC. Its translation: CASKILPYNEQYF.

This clonotype has only a few counts. The chain employs TRBV7-2 and TRBJ2-7; 7 bases match TRBD2. The CDR3 sequence is 14 residues long. Germline CDR1 is SGHTA and CDR2 is FQGNSA. The ends lost 2 bases at V and 4 bases at J; junction bases unmatched: 5. The chain's CDR3 is CASSLRGAGYEQYF. The CDR3 DNA follows: TGTGCCAGCAGCTTAAGGGGAGCGGGGTACGAGCAGTACTTC. The full variable domain, completed using reference TRBV7-2 and TRBJ2-7, is GAGVSQSPSNKVTEKGKDVELRCDPISGHTALYWYRQSLGQGLEFLIYFQGNSAPDKSGLPSDRFSAERTGGSVSTLTIQRTQQEDSAVYLCASSLRGAGYEQYFGPGTRLTVT.

This clonotype was observed a few times. The chain employs TRBV15 and TRBJ2-5; 14 nucleotides line up with TRBD2. The CDR3 is 14 residues long. V lost 0 bases and J lost 11; bases outside the gene matches: 2. Germline V gene lookup returns CDR1 LNHNV and CDR2 YYDKDF (reference sequence). The CDR3 nucleotides read TGTGCCACCAGCAGAGAGGGACTAGCGGGGGAACAGTACTTC. Translation: CATSREGLAGEQYF.

The V and J genes are TRBV12-3 or TRBV12-4 and TRBJ1-2; D not resolved. The CDR3 has 13 residues. V dropped 4 bases and J dropped 7 bases, with 13 bases sitting between them. CDR3 sequence: CASSSYRESGYTF. In nucleotides, the CDR3 is TGTGCCAGCAGTTCGTACAGAGAGTCTGGCTACACCTTC.

This clonotype was counted between two and nine times. V gene TRBV2 combines with J gene TRBJ2-2; D unclear. CDR1 is SNHLY, CDR2 FYNNEI, per germline. This CDR3 region has 15 residues. V dropped 8 bases and J dropped 4 bases, with 17 bases sitting between them. The CDR3 DNA reads TGTGCCAGCCATCCGAGTGGCTCAGCCACCGGGGAGCTGTTTTTT. Amino acids: CASHPSGSATGELFF. Looking up the rest from reference TRBV2 and TRBJ2-2 gives the full variable domain: EPEVTQTPSHQVTQMGQEVILRCVPISNHLYFYWYRQILGQKVEFLVSFYNNEISEKSEIFDDQFSVERPDGSNFTLKIRSTKLEDSAMYFCASHPSGSATGELFFGEGSRLTVL.

The table lists this clonotype with a count of one. The CDR3 DNA reads as TGTGCCAGCAGCTTACAAGGGGCCCAGACCGAAGCTTTCTTT. It specifies CASSLQGAQTEAFF. The gene calls are TRBV7-9 and TRBJ1-1; TRBD1 is a possible D gene (5 bases). CDR3 length: 14 residues. Germline-derived CDR1 and CDR2 are SEHNR and FQNEAQ (reference sequence). Trimming removed 2 bases at V and 8 bases at J, with 15 bases between.

This clonotype was found a few times. The chain uses TRBV7-2 and TRBJ2-4; no reliable D call. The assigned J gene may be wrong: the sequence end matches TRBJ2-7 better. Germline CDR1 and CDR2: SGHTA and FQGNSA. The length of the CDR3 is 14 residues. CDR3 sequence (DNA): TGTGCCAGCAGCTTGGAGCGCGCCTCCTACGAGCAGTACTTC. Residues: CASSLERASYEQYF.

The chain joins TRBV16 to TRBJ1-2; tentatively, D is TRBD1 (5 bases). CDR3 length: 15 amino acids. V was shortened by 0 bases and J by 4 bases, with 12 bases between the two germline ends. Germline V gene data show CDR1 as KGHSY and CDR2 as FQNENV. CDR3 in DNA: TGTGCCAGCAGCCAATCTCTATCCGGGACCTATGGCTACACCTTC. Its protein is CASSQSLSGTYGYTF.

This clonotype was found a few times. J is TRBJ1-2 and V is TRBV5-1; D gene ambiguous. The ends were cut back, 0 bases at V and 0 bases at J, with 6 bases in the middle. CDR3 length equals 14 residues. Germline CDR1 reads SGHRS; CDR2 reads YFSETQ. This CDR3 reads CASSLDAANYGYTF. The CDR3 DNA sequence: TGCGCCAGCAGCTTGGACGCAGCTAACTATGGCTACACCTTC. The full variable domain, with the rest looked up from reference TRBV5-1 and TRBJ1-2, is KAGVTQTPRYLIKTRGQQVTLSCSPISGHRSVSWYQQTPGQGLQFLFEYFSETQRNKGNFPGRFSGRQFSNSRSEMNVSTLELGDSALYLCASSLDAANYGYTFGSGTRLTVV.

This chain uses TRBV20-1 with TRBJ2-7, with 10 positions matching TRBD1. CDR1 and CDR2 (germline): DFQATT, SNEGSKA (reference sequence). This CDR3 region has 14 residues. V lost 0 bases to trimming and J lost 7 bases; unmatched junction nucleotides: 6. In nucleotides, the CDR3 is TGCAGTGCTAGAGATGGGGGGACAGGGGATGAGCAGTACTTC. The encoded protein is CSARDGGTGDEQYF.

A few counts support this clonotype. V usage is TRBV4-2 and J usage is TRBJ1-1, with 7 bases lining up with TRBD1. With V trimmed by 1 base and J by 1 base, 3 bases remained unmatched. Germline loops: CDR1 LGHNA, CDR2 YNFKEQ. This CDR3 spans 15 amino acids. CDR3: CASSQGPGGNTEAFF. The DNA of the CDR3 is TGTGCCAGCAGCCAAGGACCAGGGGGGAACACTGAAGCTTTCTTT.

The chain employs TRBV3-1 and TRBJ2-1; the match to TRBD2 covers 7 bases. The CDR3 has 13 residues. Germline loops: CDR1 LGHDT, CDR2 YNNKEL (reference sequence). Trimming at V came to 0 bases and at J to 15 bases, leaving 8 bases not matched to a gene. The CDR3 nucleotides read TGTGCCAGCAGCCAAGATTGGAAGCGGGATCTGTTCTTC. Translating it yields CASSQDWKRDLFF.

This clonotype was observed at least ten times. The V gene is TRBV20-1, the J gene TRBJ2-3; 7 bases fit TRBD2. CDR1 DFQATT and CDR2 SNEGSKA come from the germline V gene (reference sequence). V lost 5 bases, J lost 9 bases, and 11 bases stayed unmatched. The CDR3 is 13 amino acids. The CDR3 here is CSARSGGTATQYF. The CDR3 region has the DNA TGCAGTGCTCGCTCCGGGGGGACCGCCACGCAGTATTTT.

The gene calls are TRBV4-3 and TRBJ2-3; TRBD2 matches 11 bases. The CDR3 is 16 amino acids. Germline V CDR1 and CDR2: LGHNA, YSLEER. Germline trimming cut 2 bases from V and 5 bases from J; bases unmatched to any gene: 6. CDR3 loop: CASSQMTSGEGDTQYF. CDR3 nucleotide sequence: TGCGCCAGCAGCCAAATGACTAGCGGGGAAGGAGATACGCAGTATTTT.

V gene TRBV29-1 combines with J gene TRBJ2-1; no reliable D call. CDR3 size: 11 residues. Per the germline V gene, CDR1 is SQVTM and CDR2 is ANQGSEA. Trimming shortened V by 2 bases and J by 9 bases, and 8 bases separated the two germline ends. The CDR3 nucleotides read TGCAGCGTTGAATTCGCTATTGAGCAGTTCTTC. Amino acids: CSVEFAIEQFF.

About this clonotype itself: One end of the junction fails to match germline, which may point to a read error. The chain recombines TRBV7-3 with TRBJ2-3, with TRBD2 identical over 9 bases. This CDR3 spans 15 amino acids. Germline V gives CDR1 SGHTA, CDR2 FQGTGA. DNA for the CDR3: TGTGCCAGCTGCTTAATGCGGGGGGGCCTAGATACGCAGTATTTT. It yields the protein CASCLMRGGLDTQYF.

The rearrangement uses TRBV13 and TRBJ2-5; tentatively, D is TRBD1 or TRBD2 (5 bases each). V was pared by 5 bases and J by 5 bases, with 15 bases between. CDR1 and CDR2 from the germline V gene are PRHDT and FYEKMQ (reference sequence). There are 14 residues in the CDR3. In DNA form, the CDR3 reads TGTGCCAGCAGCACCCGACAGAGGGAGGAGACCCAGTACTTC. This encodes CASSTRQREETQYF. Drawing the rest from reference TRBV13 and TRBJ2-5, the complete variable domain is AAGVIQSPRHLIKEKRETATLKCYPIPRHDTVYWYQQGPGQDPQFLISFYEKMQSDKGSIPDRFSAQQFSDYHSELNMSSLELGDSALYFCASSTRQREETQYFGPGTRLLVL.

This clonotype was picked up many times. J is TRBJ2-1 and V is TRBV4-3, with D tentatively TRBD1 (6 bases). Germline V gene data show CDR1 as LGHNA and CDR2 as YSLEER. Trimming removed 10 bases at V and 9 bases at J, with 22 bases between. The CDR3 extends over 14 amino acids. This CDR3 reads CATAKFTTGLEQFF. The CDR3 nucleotides read TGCGCCACCGCGAAGTTCACGACAGGTCTTGAGCAGTTCTTC.

This chain links TRBV7-6 with TRBJ1-2, with 9 positions matching TRBD1. Trimming took 5 bases from V and 8 from J; bases not matched to a gene: 15. Per the germline V gene, CDR1 is SGHVS and CDR2 is FNYEAQ. The CDR3 spans 16 residues. In nucleotides, the CDR3 is TGTGCCAGCAGCCCCAGCCGGGACAGGGTTTTGAGAGGCTACACCTTC. Translated: CASSPSRDRVLRGYTF.

The V call is TRBV12-3 or TRBV12-4, the J call TRBJ1-2, with D possibly TRBD1 on 6 matching bases. V shed 1 base and J shed 8 bases, with 20 bases lying between them. CDR3 length: 16 residues. Written as DNA, the CDR3 is TGTGCCAGCAGTTTAGGTGGGGGACAAAGGGTACAGGGCTACACCTTC. It yields the protein CASSLGGGQRVQGYTF.

The chain combines TRBV4-3 with TRBJ1-6, with unresolved D. V dropped 1 base and J dropped 8 bases, with 12 bases sitting between them. This CDR3 is built from 15 residues. Per germline, CDR1 LGHNA and CDR2 YSLEER. The CDR3 bases are TGCGCCAGCAGCCAAGTTGGGGATTTAGATTCACCCCTCCACTTT. This codes for CASSQVGDLDSPLHF.

The chain employs TRBV4-3 and TRBJ2-3, with TRBD2 matching 8 bases. The germline CDR1 and CDR2 sequences are LGHNA and YSLEER. The CDR3 has 17 amino acids. Trimming cost V 1 base and J 2 bases; bases outside gene matches: 8. The CDR3 protein is CASSQARGGGSTDTQYF. The CDR3 coding sequence is TGCGCCAGCAGCCAAGCTCGGGGCGGGGGGTCCACAGATACGCAGTATTTT.

The V gene is TRBV28, the J gene TRBJ1-5, with D unclear. Germline V gene data show CDR1 as MDHEN and CDR2 as SYDVKM. This CDR3 is 12 amino acids long. Trimming took 6 bases from V and 5 from J, leaving 8 bases between them. The CDR3 sequence is CASSPPDQPQHF. The CDR3 DNA reads as TGTGCCAGCAGCCCCCCCGATCAGCCCCAGCATTTT.

V is TRBV9 and J is TRBJ2-3; 8 bases line up with TRBD1. CDR1 and CDR2 (germline): SGDLS, YYNGEE. V gave up 2 bases and J gave up 2 bases; unmatched junction bases: 7. The CDR3 is 16 residues long. CDR3 region: CASSVFSGQDTDTQYF. CDR3 sequence (DNA): TGTGCCAGCAGCGTGTTTTCGGGACAGGACACAGATACGCAGTATTTT.

The chain uses TRBV15 and TRBJ2-7; TRBD1 aligns across 8 bases. Germline CDR1 and CDR2: LNHNV and YYDKDF (reference sequence). This CDR3 has 16 residues. V lost 2 bases and J lost 5; bases outside the gene matches: 11. In nucleotides, the CDR3 is TGTGCCACCAGCAGATCAGGGGGCAGGGGGCTACACGAGCAGTACTTC. Translation gives CATSRSGGRGLHEQYF.

This clonotype was found a few times. The chain joins TRBV7-2 to TRBJ2-5; 11 bases are shared with TRBD1. The CDR3 runs to 16 residues. CDR1 is SGHTA and CDR2 is FQGNSA in the germline V gene. J gave up 4 bases and V 5 bases, and 9 bases lay outside the gene matches. This chain's CDR3 is CASSLRTGGVLETQYF. CDR3 bases: TGTGCCAGCAGCCTCCGGACAGGGGGCGTATTAGAGACCCAGTACTTC.

J is TRBJ2-3 and V is TRBV28, with a weak D call TRBD2 (5 bases). The CDR3 is made up of 14 amino acids. The V end lost 10 bases, the J end lost 1 base, and 15 bases lay between the germline ends. Germline V gene data show CDR1 as MDHEN and CDR2 as SYDVKM. The CDR3: CATGRYSGTDTQYF. CDR3 nucleotides: TGTGCCACTGGGCGTTATAGCGGCACAGATACGCAGTATTTT.

The V gene is TRBV12-3 or TRBV12-4, the J gene TRBJ2-5; 9 bases are shared with TRBD1. V gave up 5 bases and J gave up 5 bases; unmatched junction bases: 12. The CDR3 totals 16 residues. The CDR3 nucleotides are TGTGCCAGCAGTCACATCTACAGGGGGCGGGGGGAGACCCAGTACTTC. Residues: CASSHIYRGRGETQYF.

This CDR3 reads CASSFWGSSGNTIYF. As DNA, the CDR3 is TGCGCCAGCAGCTTTTGGGGCAGCTCTGGAAACACCATATATTTT. The chain has TRBV5-1 and TRBJ1-3; the D gene is possibly TRBD1 (5 bases). The CDR3 sequence is 15 residues long. Germline-derived CDR1 and CDR2 are SGHRS and YFSETQ. V gave up 2 bases and J gave up 0 bases, with 9 bases separating them.

The J gene is TRBJ1-4, the V gene TRBV4-2, with 7 positions matching TRBD1. Trimming took 7 bases from V and 8 from J; bases not matched to a gene: 19. CDR1 and CDR2 (germline): LGHNA, YNFKEQ. The CDR3 extends over 17 amino acids. The CDR3 sequence is CASNHPGTEATGEKLFF. CDR3 sequence (DNA): TGTGCCAGCAACCACCCCGGGACAGAGGCAACGGGGGAAAAACTGTTTTTT.

The gene calls are TRBV28 and TRBJ1-5; D is unresolved. The CDR3 totals 16 residues. The V end was cut by 3 bases, the J end by 6 bases, with 18 bases between. Germline V lookup: CDR1 MDHEN, CDR2 SYDVKM. This chain's CDR3 is CASSLMVTLSGQPQHF. The CDR3 DNA is TGTGCCAGCAGTTTGATGGTGACATTGAGTGGTCAGCCCCAGCATTTT.